The clone carrying this T cell receptor beta chain was counted only a few times. Its antigen is unknown. From the 5' RACE reads, TCRdb called clonotypes with MiXCR, one entry per CDR3 protein. The sample has fewer than 550,000 distinct CDR3 sequences, around 20% seen once. These data come from a study of T-cell memory formation after mild COVID-19. Turning to the study itself: TCR clusters showed largely donor specificity. Overall study results and limits: Memory from before infection featured some responding clones, which suggests cross-reactive memory joined. Those CD4+ clones that contracted were mainly in CM and EM (CD8+ ones in EMRA).

The TCR was taken from an adult woman who had mild COVID-19 (a few samples of this study predate the infection). Cell type and time point are not known. The sequenced sample consisted of PBMCs or a T cell subset sorted from them (not recorded which).

CDR3 sequence reads: CASSLALAGASTDTQYF. In nucleotides, the CDR3 is TGCGCCAGCAGCTTAGCTCTAGCGGGGGCCAGCACAGATACGCAGTATTTT. The chain uses TRBV5-1 and TRBJ2-3; TRBD2 matches at 10 bases. The CDR3 loop spans 17 amino acids. Trimming at V came to 2 bases and at J to 0 bases, leaving 6 bases not matched to a gene. Germline CDR1 SGHRS, CDR2 YFSETQ.